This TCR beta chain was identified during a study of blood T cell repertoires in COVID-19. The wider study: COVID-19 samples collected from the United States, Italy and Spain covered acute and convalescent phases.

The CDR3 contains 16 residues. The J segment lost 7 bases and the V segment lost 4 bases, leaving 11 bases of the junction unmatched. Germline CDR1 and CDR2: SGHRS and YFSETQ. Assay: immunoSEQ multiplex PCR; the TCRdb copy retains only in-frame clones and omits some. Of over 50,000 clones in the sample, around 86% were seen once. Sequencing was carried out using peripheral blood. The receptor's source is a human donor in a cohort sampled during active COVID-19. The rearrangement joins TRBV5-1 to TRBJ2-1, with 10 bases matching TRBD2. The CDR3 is CASSPRGASGRNEQFF. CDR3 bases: TGCGCCAGCAGCCCGCGAGGGGCTAGCGGGAGAAATGAGCAGTTCTTC.